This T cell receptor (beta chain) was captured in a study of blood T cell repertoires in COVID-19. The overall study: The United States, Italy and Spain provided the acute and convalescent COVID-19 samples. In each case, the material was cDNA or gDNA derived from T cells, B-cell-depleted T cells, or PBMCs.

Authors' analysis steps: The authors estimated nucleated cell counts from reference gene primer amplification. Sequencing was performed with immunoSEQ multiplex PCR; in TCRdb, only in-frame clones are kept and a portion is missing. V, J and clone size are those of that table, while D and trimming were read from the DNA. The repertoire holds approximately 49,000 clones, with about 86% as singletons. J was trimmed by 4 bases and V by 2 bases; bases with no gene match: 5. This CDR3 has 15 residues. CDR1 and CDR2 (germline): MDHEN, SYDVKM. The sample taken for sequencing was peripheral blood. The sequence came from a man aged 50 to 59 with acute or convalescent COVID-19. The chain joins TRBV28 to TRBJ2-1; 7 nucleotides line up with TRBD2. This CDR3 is CASSLDPAGYNEQFF. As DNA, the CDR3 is TGTGCCAGCAGTTTAGACCCAGCGGGGTACAATGAGCAGTTCTTC.